The T cell receptor beta chain described here comes from a study of T cells in women clearing cervical HPV infection. General study points: Repertoire richness, not evenness, was significantly elevated in CIN3+ cases versus controls. Controls had more TRBV6-7 (approximately 0.16%) than cases (around 0.11%).

All participants had a single incident cervical HPV16 infection, and prevalent HPV16 infections were excluded. Average input was around 1,100 ng genomic DNA for immunoSEQ TCR beta CDR3 amplification. Clones were sequenced by immunoSEQ multiplex PCR, and TCRdb holds only the in-frame ones, with some missing. The ten top clones account for 2.5% to 3.5%, within a sample of about 22,000 clones. Worth noting for this clone: Its cognate antigen is unknown. The read ends 3 residues before the CDR3 terminus; that terminus is restored from the germline J gene.

The CDR3 length is 12 residues. In germline, CDR1 is DFQATT, CDR2 SNEGSKA (reference sequence). V dropped 6 bases and J dropped 4; count of bases not matched to a gene: 2. The J gene is TRBJ2-2, the V gene TRBV20-1; 7 nucleotides agree with TRBD1. The sequencing input was blood buffy coat. This clonotype was obtained from a woman between 18 and 69 years old with a cervical HPV16 infection that either progressed to CIN3+ or cleared (not recorded which). The CDR3 loop reads CSARTGTGELFF. The covered CDR3 bases are TGCAGTGCCAGGACAGGCACCGGGGAG.